One sample yielded the 24 T cell receptor beta chains listed below, sequenced in a study of CD8 T cells in ankylosing spondylitis. Points from the study as a whole: Characteristic of ankylosing spondylitis blood, it appeared, was a TCR beta motif comprising fewer than 10 highly homologous variants.

The antigens for these receptors are not known. MiXCR, run by TCRdb on the 5' RACE reads, gives a single entry per CDR3 protein. Found here are some 840,000 distinct CDR3 sequences, around 11% of them singletons; the top ten hold just over 0.5%. The sample taken for sequencing was blood, either unsorted or a sorted T cell fraction (not recorded which). The receptors originated from a male donor with ankylosing spondylitis.

J is TRBJ2-4 and V is TRBV7-9; possible D gene TRBD1, 6 bases. The CDR3 runs 14 residues. Looked up from germline, CDR1 is SEHNR and CDR2 is FQNEAQ (reference sequence). V lost 5 bases and J 9 bases, leaving 17 bases between the germline ends. CDR3 sequence (DNA): TGTGCCAGCAGCGGGACACTAAGGGATCTCATTCAGTACTTC. Amino acid sequence: CASSGTLRDLIQYF.

This chain links TRBV6-1 with TRBJ2-5; D not resolved. From germline, CDR1 is MNHNS and CDR2 SASEGT. The CDR3 extends over 14 amino acids. Trimming stripped 2 bases from V and 1 base from J, with 8 bases between. The CDR3 sequence is CASSEFGFQETQYF. CDR3 nucleotide sequence: TGTGCCAGCAGTGAATTTGGCTTCCAAGAGACCCAGTACTTC.

The rearrangement links TRBV10-3 to TRBJ2-1, with 9 bases fitting TRBD2. The CDR3 is 14 residues long. V lost 5 bases, J lost 8 bases, and 7 bases stayed unmatched. Germline V gene data show CDR1 as ENHRY and CDR2 as SYGVKD. The CDR3 nucleotides are TGTGCCATCAGTTGGGCGGGAGGGTCGGATGAGCAGTTCTTC. It specifies CAISWAGGSDEQFF.

At least ten counts were recorded for this clonotype. The gene calls are TRBV5-1 and TRBJ2-7; TRBD1 or TRBD2 may be the D gene (5 bases each). The germline gives CDR1 SGHRS, CDR2 YFSETQ. This CDR3 is built from 14 residues. The V end lost 3 bases, the J end lost 7 bases, and 17 bases lay between the germline ends. In DNA, the CDR3 is TGCGCCAGCAGCTCCCGGGACCCTACTGGGGAGCAGTACTTC. Encoded protein: CASSSRDPTGEQYF.

The rearrangement joins TRBV18 to TRBJ2-3, with D possibly being TRBD1 (6 bases). The germline CDR1 and CDR2 sequences are KGHSH and LQKENI. The CDR3 spans 17 residues. V was shortened by 2 bases and J by 3 bases, with 18 bases between the two germline ends. CDR3 sequence: CASSPGPRGTWTDTQYF. The DNA of the CDR3 is TGTGCCAGCTCACCAGGGCCTAGGGGGACATGGACAGATACGCAGTATTTT.

This clonotype was counted ten times or more. This sequence joins TRBV20-1 and TRBJ2-1, with 10 bases lining up with TRBD2. The ends lost 5 bases at V and 1 base at J; junction bases unmatched: 2. This CDR3 is built from 14 residues. Germline lookup yields CDR1 DFQATT and CDR2 SNEGSKA (reference sequence). CDR3 bases: TGCAGTGCTGGACTAGCGGCATCCTACAATGAGCAGTTCTTC. The encoded protein is CSAGLAASYNEQFF.

The CDR3 DNA reads as TGCAGTGCTAGGCCGCTAGCTCGCGCAGATACGCAGTATTTT. Protein: CSARPLARADTQYF. This chain links TRBV20-1 with TRBJ2-3; perhaps TRBD2 as D (5 bases). Germline-derived CDR1 and CDR2 are DFQATT and SNEGSKA (reference sequence). The germline V and J ends were trimmed by 3 bases and 4 bases, with 14 bases remaining between them. The CDR3 totals 14 residues.

The gene calls are TRBV6-1 and TRBJ2-7; 8 positions match TRBD1. CDR3 size: 13 residues. Germline values: CDR1 MNHNS, CDR2 SASEGT. Trimming took 6 bases from V and 9 from J; bases not matched to a gene: 10. The CDR3 coding sequence is TGTGCCAGCAGGGAGACAGGGGCAAGAGGGCAGTACTTC. Translation gives CASRETGARGQYF.

This clonotype has just a few counts. This rearrangement joins TRBV6-5 to TRBJ1-1; 8 bases are a match to TRBD1. Germline V gene data show CDR1 as MNHEY and CDR2 as SVGAGI. The junction had 4 bases not matched to a gene; V was cut back by 2 bases and J by 5 bases. This CDR3 contains 14 residues. CDR3 sequence: CASSYGQGATEAFF. The CDR3 bases are TGTGCCAGCAGTTACGGGCAGGGGGCAACTGAAGCTTTCTTT.

This clonotype was recorded a few times. The rearrangement joins TRBV6-1 to TRBJ2-2, with 8 bases lining up with TRBD1. Germline assignment: CDR1 MNHNS and CDR2 SASEGT. This CDR3 has 15 residues. With 3 bases clipped from V and 5 bases from J, the junction kept 5 bases outside the gene matches. The CDR3 bases are TGTGCCAGCAGTGATCAGGGGGCTTGGACCGGGGAGCTGTTTTTT. This codes for CASSDQGAWTGELFF.

This clonotype was found a few times. This chain uses TRBV7-2 with TRBJ2-7, with a weak D call TRBD2 (6 bases). The length of the CDR3 is 16 residues. The germline V gene encodes CDR1 SGHTA and CDR2 FQGNSA. The V end lost 0 bases, the J end lost 9 bases, and 21 bases lay between the germline ends. The CDR3: CASSLAPRDWPLVQYF. In DNA, the CDR3 is TGTGCCAGCAGCTTAGCACCTCGGGACTGGCCCTTAGTGCAGTACTTC.

This clonotype turned up a few times. The gene calls are TRBV7-2 and TRBJ1-2; no clear D gene. The germline CDR1 and CDR2 sequences are SGHTA and FQGNSA. The CDR3 spans 14 residues. V was cut by 5 bases and J by 7 bases, with 17 bases left in between. The CDR3 sequence: CASSPEAPPAGYTF. CDR3 nucleotides: TGTGCCAGCAGCCCCGAAGCGCCCCCCGCTGGCTACACCTTC. Using reference TRBV7-2 and TRBJ1-2 for the parts outside the CDR3, the full variable domain is GAGVSQSPSNKVTEKGKDVELRCDPISGHTALYWYRQSLGQGLEFLIYFQGNSAPDKSGLPSDRFSAERTGGSVSTLTIQRTQQEDSAVYLCASSPEAPPAGYTFGSGTRLTVV.

In regard to this clonotype: The junction and the germline gene differ at one end; a read error may be behind it. The chain carries TRBV20-1 and TRBJ2-1, with 11 bases fitting TRBD2. The CDR3 totals 16 residues. The V gene's germline CDR1 is DFQATT and CDR2 SNEGSKA (reference sequence). The CDR3 bases are TGCTGTGCTAGAGATCGAACTAGCGGGAGTCGGGGGGAGCAGTTCTTC. This codes for CCARDRTSGSRGEQFF.

This clonotype has only a few counts. The chain has TRBV20-1 and TRBJ2-1, with a weak D call TRBD2 (6 bases). V dropped 1 base and J dropped 2 bases, with 15 bases sitting between them. Per the germline V gene, CDR1 is DFQATT and CDR2 is SNEGSKA (reference sequence). This CDR3 spans 16 amino acids. The CDR3 loop reads CSARGETRGAYNEQFF. CDR3 in DNA: TGCAGTGCTAGAGGGGAGACTAGGGGAGCCTACAATGAGCAGTTCTTC.

The rearrangement links TRBV10-1 to TRBJ2-3; no firm D call. The germline V gene encodes CDR1 WNHNN and CDR2 SYGVQD (reference sequence). V gave up 3 bases and J gave up 3 bases, with 10 bases separating them. The CDR3 runs 14 residues. CDR3 in DNA: TGCGCCAGCAGTGACGCCCTTTTGACAGATACGCAGTATTTT. Residues: CASSDALLTDTQYF.

This clonotype was found a few times. The chain recombines TRBV20-1 with TRBJ2-7; D is unclear. CDR3 size: 11 residues. Per the germline V gene, CDR1 is DFQATT and CDR2 is SNEGSKA (reference sequence). Deletions cut 6 bases from V and 4 bases from J, with 10 bases between. CDR3 residues: CSAQDQYEQYF. The CDR3 nucleotides are TGCAGTGCACAAGACCAATACGAGCAGTACTTC.

This clonotype came up many times. The chain links TRBV29-1 to TRBJ2-5; the D is unclear. The CDR3 runs to 12 residues. CDR1 and CDR2 from the germline V gene are SQVTM and ANQGSEA. Between the trimmed V and J ends, which lost 7 bases and 1 base, there was a span of 10 bases. The CDR3 DNA is TGCAGCGCTGGGCGAGTCCAAGAGACCCAGTACTTC. Amino acid sequence: CSAGRVQETQYF.

This clonotype was observed a few times. This chain joins TRBV6-1 and TRBJ1-4; TRBD1 agrees at 10 bases. The V and J ends lost 7 bases and 5 bases, in that order; junction bases with no gene match: 4. The CDR3 spans 14 residues. Per the germline V gene, CDR1 is MNHNS and CDR2 is SASEGT. This chain's CDR3 is CASTWTGGNEKLFF. In DNA, the CDR3 is TGTGCCAGCACATGGACAGGGGGAAATGAAAAACTGTTTTTT.

This clonotype was seen a few times. V usage is TRBV5-1 and J usage is TRBJ2-1; no firm D call. The CDR3 covers 15 residues. CDR1 is SGHRS and CDR2 is YFSETQ in the germline V gene. V lost 2 bases, J lost 2 bases, and 11 bases lay in between. The CDR3 DNA reads as TGCGCCAGCAGCTTAGGGCCGACACCCTACAATGAGCAGTTCTTC. Its protein is CASSLGPTPYNEQFF.

The J gene is TRBJ2-5, the V gene TRBV24-1, with 8 bases identical to TRBD1. Germline V gene lookup returns CDR1 KGHDR and CDR2 SFDVKD. The length of the CDR3 is 14 residues. Trimming at V came to 8 bases and at J to 0 bases, leaving 4 bases not matched to a gene. CDR3 sequence (DNA): TGTGCCACCATGAAACAGGGGGACCAAGAGACCCAGTACTTC. It translates to CATMKQGDQETQYF.

The rearrangement links TRBV7-8 to TRBJ1-5; 8 bases match TRBD1. V lost 5 bases to trimming and J lost 0 bases; unmatched junction nucleotides: 9. In germline, CDR1 is SGHVS, CDR2 FQNEAQ. CDR3 size: 17 residues. The CDR3 sequence: CASSTWTGLGSNQPQHF. CDR3 nucleotide sequence: TGTGCCAGCAGCACCTGGACAGGGTTGGGTAGCAATCAGCCCCAGCATTTT.

This clonotype was recorded at least ten times. This chain joins TRBV11-2 and TRBJ2-1, with D unclear. The germline V gene encodes CDR1 SGHAT and CDR2 FQNNGV. CDR3 length: 17 residues. Trimming removed 0 bases at V and 0 bases at J, with 12 bases between. In DNA, the CDR3 is TGTGCCAGCAGCTTAGATCAGTGGGGAACCTCCTACAATGAGCAGTTCTTC. Translation gives CASSLDQWGTSYNEQFF.

This clonotype was observed many times. The chain uses TRBV7-2 and TRBJ2-4; 10 bases align to TRBD2. In germline, CDR1 is SGHTA, CDR2 FQGNSA. The length of the CDR3 is 17 residues. The V gene end was trimmed by 1 base and the J gene end by 0 bases; junction bases not matched to a gene: 3. CDR3 nucleotide sequence: TGTGCCAGCAGCTTAGGGGGACTAGCGTTAGCCAAAAACATTCAGTACTTC. This encodes CASSLGGLALAKNIQYF.

This clonotype was counted a few times. The chain joins TRBV5-1 to TRBJ2-5; D could derive from TRBD1 or TRBD2 (6 bases each). The CDR3 covers 14 residues. Trimming shortened V by 0 bases and J by 3 bases, and 9 bases separated the two germline ends. CDR1 is SGHRS and CDR2 is YFSETQ in the germline V gene. CDR3 protein: CASSLDRGEETQYF. DNA of the CDR3: TGCGCCAGCAGCTTGGATAGGGGGGAAGAGACCCAGTACTTC.